The rows below give T cell receptor beta chains drawn from one sample of a study of prognosis after radiotherapy for stage I lung cancer. TCRdb independently ran MiXCR on the multiplex PCR reads; one entry per CDR3 protein. The sample has 23,000 or so distinct CDR3 sequences; about 36% are singletons. The sample was PBMCs, taken before or after stereotactic body radiation therapy (not recorded which). All receptors come from a donor aged 50 or older with non-small cell lung cancer. CDR3s include the opening cysteine and the closing phenylalanine or tryptophan. The D gene is left open where the match is weak. Size tells how often a clone was seen (once, few, many) or the class of an expanded clone, and some rows leave it out.

V	size	J	D	CDR3	DNA
TRBV25-1	many	TRBJ1-1	TRBD1	CASTGAEAFF	TGTGCCAGTACAGGGGCAGAAGCTTTCTTT
TRBV6-1	-	TRBJ1-1	-	CASRINMLSTEAFF	TGTGCCAGCAGAATTAATATGCTAAGCACTGAAGCTTTCTTT
TRBV25-1	-	TRBJ2-1	TRBD2	CASRETSGIYNEQFF	TGTGCCAGCAGGGAGACTAGCGGGATCTACAATGAGCAGTTCTTC
TRBV20-1	-	TRBJ2-3	-	CSAPTVEATDTQYF	TGCAGTGCTCCTACAGTTGAGGCGACAGATACGCAGTATTTT
TRBV7-3	many	TRBJ2-1	TRBD1	CASSLGQEYNEQFF	TGTGCCAGCAGCCTAGGACAGGAGTACAATGAGCAGTTCTTC
TRBV7-2	many	TRBJ2-3	TRBD2	CASRRGGDTQYF	TGTGCCAGCAGACGGGGGGGGGATACGCAGTATTTT
TRBV6-5	-	TRBJ2-7	-	CASSYSPGFEQYF	TGTGCCAGCAGTTACTCACCGGGATTCGAGCAGTACTTC
TRBV12-3/TRBV12-4	few	TRBJ2-1	TRBD2	CASSFRPGLAGVISYNEQFF	TGTGCCAGCAGTTTTCGTCCGGGACTAGCGGGAGTTATCTCCTACAATGAGCAGTTCTTC
TRBV15	-	TRBJ2-1	-	CATSREMAGWRYNDQFF	TGTGCCACCAGCAGAGAGATGGCGGGATGGCGCTACAATGACCAGTTCTTC
TRBV6-2/TRBV6-3	many	TRBJ2-7	TRBD1	CATDDTGGYEQYF	TGTGCCACAGACGATACAGGGGGCTACGAGCAGTACTTC
TRBV18	-	TRBJ2-1	-	CASSVWGSSYNEQFF	TGTGCCAGCTCAGTATGGGGCAGCTCCTACAATGAGCAGTTCTTC
TRBV14	many	TRBJ2-1	TRBD2	CASSQSAGVPYNEQFF	TGTGCCAGCAGCCAATCGGCGGGAGTGCCATACAATGAGCAGTTCTTC
TRBV12-3/TRBV12-4	-	TRBJ2-3	TRBD2	CASSISGGADTQYF	TGTGCCAGCAGTATTAGCGGGGGCGCAGATACGCAGTATTTT
TRBV2	many	TRBJ2-5	TRBD2	CASSDSLAGGETQYF	TGTGCCAGCAGTGATTCACTAGCGGGAGGAGAGACCCAGTACTTC
TRBV6-1	many	TRBJ2-1	TRBD2	CASSPLGTNYNEQFF	TGTGCCAGCAGTCCCTTAGGGACTAACTACAATGAGCAGTTCTTC
TRBV10-3	many	TRBJ2-5	-	CASRRGAGETQYF	TGTGCCTCACGAAGGGGCGCAGGGGAGACCCAGTACTTC
TRBV19	many	TRBJ2-1	-	CASTGPARSGREQFF	TGTGCCAGTACGGGACCGGCTAGGTCGGGTCGCGAGCAGTTCTTC
TRBV14	-	TRBJ2-5	-	CASSPGTGMTQYF	TGTGCCAGCAGCCCCGGGACGGGGATGACCCAGTACTTC
TRBV28	many	TRBJ2-1	TRBD2	CASSVIAGNNEQFF	TGTGCCAGCAGTGTTATAGCGGGAAACAATGAGCAGTTCTTC
TRBV30	-	TRBJ1-5	-	CAWSPGSSQPQHF	TGTGCCTGGAGTCCTGGTTCCTCCCAGCCCCAGCATTTT
TRBV20-1	-	TRBJ2-7	TRBD2	CSAAAHGTSGYEQYF	TGTAGTGCTGCGGCCCACGGGACTAGTGGCTACGAGCAGTACTTC
TRBV7-2	-	TRBJ1-4	-	CASSLESGRHLNEKLFF	TGTGCCAGCAGCTTAGAGTCAGGGAGACACCTTAATGAAAAACTGTTTTTT
TRBV7-8	-	TRBJ2-7	TRBD2	CASSFPLAGAFGEQYF	TGTGCCAGCAGCTTCCCGCTAGCGGGGGCGTTTGGCGAGCAGTACTTC
TRBV11-3	many	TRBJ1-1	-	CASSHPYTEAFF	TGTGCCAGCAGTCACCCCTACACTGAAGCTTTCTTT
TRBV18	many	TRBJ2-5	-	CASSPPGRTGTQYF	TGTGCCAGCTCACCACCCGGGCGGACGGGGACCCAGTACTTC
TRBV6-5	-	TRBJ2-2	-	CASSYMGPSGELFF	TGTGCCAGCAGTTACATGGGACCCTCCGGGGAGCTGTTTTTT
TRBV20-1	many	TRBJ2-3	TRBD2	CSARTTAGTSGPTDTQYF	TGCAGTGCTAGAACAACAGCCGGGACTAGCGGCCCCACAGATACGCAGTATTTT
TRBV7-9	many	TRBJ2-3	-	CASSLGSAGRLTDTQYF	TGTGCCAGCAGCTTAGGGTCGGCGGGGCGACTCACAGATACGCAGTATTTT
TRBV7-2	many	TRBJ2-7	-	CASSLGDHYEQYF	TGTGCCAGCAGCTTAGGGGATCACTACGAGCAGTACTTC
TRBV7-3	many	TRBJ2-1	TRBD1	CASSAGQGAIDEQFF	TGTGCCAGCAGCGCGGGACAGGGGGCGATCGATGAGCAGTTCTTC
TRBV27	many	TRBJ2-7	TRBD2	CASSLTSGRSGEQYF	TGTGCCAGCAGTTTGACTAGCGGGAGATCGGGCGAGCAGTACTTC
TRBV7-2	many	TRBJ2-5	TRBD2	CASSLEGTREETQYF	TGTGCCAGCAGCTTAGAAGGGACTAGGGAAGAGACCCAGTACTTC
TRBV20-1	many	TRBJ2-3	-	CSATLRGTDTQYF	TGCAGTGCCACCCTCCGGGGTACAGATACGCAGTATTTT
TRBV7-2	-	TRBJ2-7	-	CASSSIGPPYEQYF	TGTGCCAGCAGCTCCATTGGGCCTCCCTACGAGCAGTACTTC
TRBV11-3	many	TRBJ1-1	TRBD1	CASSHDRVAFF	TGTGCCAGCAGCCACGACAGGGTCGCTTTCTTT
TRBV6-1	-	TRBJ1-5	TRBD1	CAISDWDRDLQPQHF	TGTGCCATCAGTGATTGGGACAGGGATCTGCAGCCCCAGCATTTT
TRBV6-1	many	TRBJ1-1	-	CASTPGHMNTEAFF	TGTGCCAGCACGCCGGGACACATGAACACTGAAGCTTTCTTT
TRBV10-3	many	TRBJ1-3	-	CAISGTASGNTIYF	TGTGCCATCAGTGGGACAGCCTCTGGAAACACCATATATTTT
TRBV12-3/TRBV12-4	-	TRBJ1-1	-	CASSRVQGGGTEAFF	TGTGCCAGCAGTCGCGTACAGGGTGGTGGCACTGAAGCTTTCTTT
TRBV5-1	-	TRBJ2-1	TRBD2	CASRRTSGGSYNEQFF	TGCGCCAGCAGAAGGACTAGCGGGGGCTCCTACAATGAGCAGTTCTTC
TRBV28	once	TRBJ2-1	TRBD2	CASSLDGWPGGSYNEQFF	TGTGCCAGCAGCCTAGATGGGTGGCCGGGAGGGAGCTACAATGAGCAGTTCTTC
TRBV15	medium-sized	TRBJ2-1	TRBD2	CATSRDVLAGAEQFF	TGTGCCACCAGCAGAGATGTACTAGCGGGAGCTGAGCAGTTCTTC
TRBV7-9	-	TRBJ1-2	-	CASSLGPTRSYYGYTF	TGTGCCAGCAGCCTGGGACCAACCCGGTCGTACTATGGCTACACCTTC
TRBV28	-	TRBJ1-2	-	CASSLLFEGYGYTF	TGTGCCAGCAGTTTATTGTTCGAGGGATATGGCTACACCTTC
TRBV27	many	TRBJ2-2	TRBD2	CASSPLAGGAGELFF	TGTGCCAGCAGCCCCCTAGCGGGAGGGGCCGGGGAGCTGTTTTTT